The 27 T cell receptor beta chains given below trace back to one sample, sequenced in a study of blood T cell repertoires in COVID-19. Using immunoSEQ multiplex PCR, the repertoire was profiled, and TCRdb retains in-frame clones only, with some absent. This table has about 150,000 clones, approximately 84% appearing once. Sequencing was done on a sample of peripheral blood. These receptors were obtained from a man between 65 and 85 years old with active or convalescent COVID-19.

The genes are TRBV18 and TRBJ1-1; TRBD1 aligns across 9 bases. From germline, CDR1 is KGHSH and CDR2 LQKENI. V dropped 5 bases and J dropped 10; count of bases not matched to a gene: 8. The CDR3 is 13 residues long. The CDR3 DNA follows: TGTGCCAGCTCAACGGCGGGACAGGGTCTAGCTTTCTTT. This encodes CASSTAGQGLAFF.

The table lists this clone with a few counts. J is TRBJ1-2 and V is TRBV5-5; unclear D gene. The CDR3 length is 15 residues. Germline CDR1 and CDR2: SGHKS and YYEKEE (reference sequence). Trimming left V 0 bases short and J 1 base short, with 10 bases between. The CDR3 coding sequence is TGTGCCAGCAGCTTGGGCGGCTCTGTTAACTATGGCTACACCTTC. Translating it yields CASSLGGSVNYGYTF.

The V and J genes are TRBV7-2 and TRBJ2-1; D is undetermined. The CDR3 consists of 14 residues. V lost 5 bases and J lost 13, with 21 bases in between. CDR1 is SGHTA and CDR2 is FQGNSA in the germline V gene. CDR3 sequence reads: CASSPGDGLVLQFF. The CDR3 coding sequence is TGTGCCAGCAGCCCGGGTGATGGCCTGGTTCTCCAGTTCTTC.

This chain uses TRBV3-1 (or the pseudogene TRBV3-2) with TRBJ2-7; 9 positions agree with TRBD1. The V gene end was trimmed by 4 bases and the J gene end by 2 bases; junction bases not matched to a gene: 3. The CDR3 runs to 14 residues. Germline V CDR1 and CDR2: LGHDT, YNNKEL (reference sequence). The CDR3 sequence: CASSPRQGAYEQYF. The DNA of the CDR3 is TGTGCCAGCAGCCCTAGACAGGGGGCCTACGAGCAGTACTTC.

The chain employs TRBV5-5 and TRBJ2-7; D possibly corresponds to TRBD1 (6 bases). V lost 4 bases and J lost 5, with 19 bases in between. The CDR3 has 15 amino acids. Germline V gives CDR1 SGHKS, CDR2 YYEKEE (reference sequence). The CDR3, as DNA: TGTGCCAGCAGCCGCCACGACCTACAGGGTGACGAGCAGTACTTC. Translation gives CASSRHDLQGDEQYF.

This rearrangement joins TRBV29-1 to TRBJ1-2; 8 bases line up with TRBD1. V gave up 3 bases and J gave up 2 bases; unmatched junction bases: 5. The CDR3 is 14 residues long. Germline V gene lookup returns CDR1 SQVTM and CDR2 ANQGSEA. CDR3 nucleotides: TGCAGCGTTGAGGGACAGGTGGCGAACTATGGCTACACCTTC. Encoded protein: CSVEGQVANYGYTF. The complete variable domain, with remaining parts taken from reference TRBV29-1 and TRBJ1-2, reads SAVISQKPSRDICQRGTSLTIQCQVDSQVTMMFWYRQQPGQSLTLIATANQGSEATYESGFVIDKFPISRPNLTFSTLTVSNMSPEDSSIYLCSVEGQVANYGYTFGSGTRLTVV.

The V and J genes are TRBV15 and TRBJ2-5; weak D call: TRBD1 (5 bases). The V end lost 3 bases, the J end lost 4 bases, and 24 bases lay between the germline ends. The CDR3 is 18 amino acids. Germline CDR1 LNHNV, CDR2 YYDKDF (reference sequence). The CDR3: CATSSVVTVRALLETQYF. CDR3 DNA: TGTGCCACCAGCAGTGTCGTCACGGTCAGGGCCCTTCTAGAGACCCAGTACTTC.

J is TRBJ2-7 and V is TRBV19; the match to TRBD2 covers 7 bases. Germline-derived CDR1 and CDR2 are LNHDA and SQIVND (reference sequence). CDR3 length: 15 amino acids. V gave up 4 bases and J gave up 4 bases; unmatched junction bases: 10. This CDR3 reads CASSRGWGGTYEQYF. CDR3 DNA sequence: TGTGCCAGTAGTAGAGGGTGGGGGGGAACGTACGAGCAGTACTTC.

The V call is TRBV7-8, the J call TRBJ2-7, with unresolved D. V lost 4 bases and J 2 bases, leaving 15 bases between the germline ends. Germline V gene lookup returns CDR1 SGHVS and CDR2 FQNEAQ. The CDR3 contains 15 residues. The CDR3 DNA sequence: TGTGCCAGCAGCTCGTACACCGCGGTAGCCTACGAGCAGTACTTC. Translation gives CASSSYTAVAYEQYF.

The rearrangement uses TRBV19 and TRBJ1-2; D remains ambiguous. The CDR3 consists of 13 residues. The germline V gene encodes CDR1 LNHDA and CDR2 SQIVND (reference sequence). Trimming left V 3 bases short and J 6 bases short, with 11 bases between. CDR3 DNA sequence: TGTGCCAGTAGTATGCCAGATCAACATGGCTACACCTTC. Its translation: CASSMPDQHGYTF.

This chain connects TRBV18 to TRBJ1-1; TRBD1 aligns across 7 bases. The CDR3 is made up of 14 amino acids. Trimming cost V 2 bases and J 4 bases; bases outside gene matches: 4. CDR1 KGHSH and CDR2 LQKENI come from the germline V gene. CDR3 bases: TGTGCCAGCTCACCAACGACAGGGAGCACTGAAGCTTTCTTT. Its protein is CASSPTTGSTEAFF.

The CDR3 region has the DNA TGTGCCAGCAGCTTAGGGGAGGCAGATACGCAGTATTTT. This sequence encodes CASSLGEADTQYF. V is TRBV7-2 and J is TRBJ2-3; maybe TRBD2 (6 bases). Germline loops: CDR1 SGHTA, CDR2 FQGNSA. V was shortened by 1 base and J by 4 bases, with 6 bases between the two germline ends. The CDR3 totals 13 residues.

J is TRBJ2-7 and V is TRBV7-2, with D possibly matching TRBD2 (6 bases). The V gene lost 3 bases and the J gene lost 2 bases, with 11 bases spanning the gap. The CDR3 has 14 residues. CDR1 is SGHTA and CDR2 is FQGNSA in the germline V gene. The CDR3 DNA reads as TGTGCCAGCAGCTTGAGCCGACTAGCCTACGAGCAGTACTTC. Translating gives CASSLSRLAYEQYF.

The CDR3: CASSLAGGLYEQYF. Written as DNA, the CDR3 is TGTGCCAGCAGCTTGGCGGGGGGCCTGTACGAGCAGTACTTC. The V call is TRBV5-5, the J call TRBJ2-7, with D perhaps matching TRBD2 (7 bases). V gave up 0 bases and J gave up 4 bases, with 11 bases separating them. Per germline, CDR1 SGHKS and CDR2 YYEKEE (reference sequence). The CDR3 has 14 residues.

The chain has TRBV5-4 and TRBJ1-2; D might be TRBD1 (5 bases). The CDR3 has 12 residues. Deletions cut 5 bases from V and 8 bases from J, with 13 bases between. Per the germline V gene, CDR1 is SGHNT and CDR2 is YYREEE (reference sequence). DNA for the CDR3: TGTGCCAGCAGTAAAACGGGGGTCGGCTACACCTTC. Its protein product is CASSKTGVGYTF.

This clone was counted a few times. This chain connects TRBV27 to TRBJ1-5; 7 bases agree with TRBD1. CDR1 and CDR2 (germline): MNHEY, SMNVEV (reference sequence). Trimming removed 2 bases from V and 0 bases from J; junction bases left unmatched: 4. This CDR3 comprises 16 residues. As DNA, the CDR3 is TGTGCCAGCAGTTTAACGACAGGGATTAGCAATCAGCCCCAGCATTTT. This encodes CASSLTTGISNQPQHF.

This CDR3 is CASSRTSGGVAGELFF. In nucleotides, the CDR3 is TGCGCCAGCAGCCGGACTAGCGGGGGGGTAGCCGGGGAGCTGTTTTTT. The chain is built from TRBV5-1 and TRBJ2-2, with 15 bases fitting TRBD2. Germline V CDR1 and CDR2: SGHRS, YFSETQ. The J segment lost 6 bases and the V segment lost 4 bases, leaving 4 bases of the junction unmatched. The CDR3 consists of 16 residues.

This chain uses TRBV18 with TRBJ1-2; TRBD1 matches at 11 bases. Germline V CDR1 and CDR2: KGHSH, LQKENI. CDR3 length: 14 residues. V lost 6 bases to trimming and J lost 6 bases; unmatched junction nucleotides: 6. CDR3 protein: CASSRDRGLDGYTF. The CDR3 DNA reads as TGTGCCAGCTCCCGGGACAGGGGGTTGGATGGCTACACCTTC.

V usage is TRBV7-3 and J usage is TRBJ1-4; TRBD1 aligns across 7 bases. V trimming: 3 bases; J trimming: 3 bases; junction bases outside the gene matches: 4. The CDR3 consists of 15 residues. Per germline, CDR1 SGHTA and CDR2 FQGTGA. The CDR3 here is CASSLTGSANEKLFF. The CDR3 coding sequence is TGTGCCAGCAGCTTGACAGGGTCGGCTAATGAAAAACTGTTTTTT.

V gene TRBV28 combines with J gene TRBJ1-3; D unclear. Germline CDR1 and CDR2: MDHEN and SYDVKM. Deletions cut 5 bases from V and 4 bases from J, with 15 bases between. This CDR3 comprises 15 residues. CDR3 residues: CASSPVAGSGNTIYF. The CDR3 DNA reads TGTGCCAGCAGTCCGGTAGCGGGTTCAGGAAACACCATATATTTT.

This clone was detected a few times. The chain has TRBV9 and TRBJ2-5, with 15 bases that match TRBD2. The CDR3 is made up of 15 amino acids. The V segment lost 6 bases and the J segment 5 bases; nucleotides outside the gene matches: 5. Germline V gene data show CDR1 as SGDLS and CDR2 as YYNGEE. This CDR3 reads CASTYGTSGRETQYF. The CDR3 bases are TGTGCCAGCACCTACGGGACTAGCGGGAGGGAGACCCAGTACTTC.

The genes are TRBV30 and TRBJ1-1, with D perhaps TRBD1 (6 bases). V lost 3 bases and J lost 5, with 13 bases in between. Germline CDR1 GTSNPN, CDR2 SVGIG (reference sequence). The CDR3 has 13 residues. The CDR3 nucleotides read TGTGCCTGGAGGGGGGGGCTAGGGACTGAAGCTTTCTTT. Translation: CAWRGGLGTEAFF.

The CDR3 loop reads CASSGGTGGEETQYF. The CDR3 DNA reads TGCGCCAGCAGCGGCGGGACAGGGGGTGAAGAGACCCAGTACTTC. The chain couples TRBV5-1 to TRBJ2-5; 11 bases align to TRBD1. Looked up from germline, CDR1 is SGHRS and CDR2 is YFSETQ. V lost 4 bases to trimming and J lost 3 bases; unmatched junction nucleotides: 5. The CDR3 has 15 residues.

This chain links TRBV5-6 with TRBJ2-1, with 12 bases lining up with TRBD1. The CDR3 sequence is 17 residues long. In germline, CDR1 is SGHDT, CDR2 YYEEEE. V dropped 0 bases and J dropped 5; count of bases not matched to a gene: 6. The CDR3 nucleotides are TGTGCCAGCAGCTTGGGACGGGACAGGGGGCTAAACAATGAGCAGTTCTTC. Protein: CASSLGRDRGLNNEQFF.

The V call is TRBV5-1, the J call TRBJ1-6, with D tentatively TRBD1 (6 bases). Trimming took 4 bases from V and 8 from J, leaving 13 bases between them. In germline, CDR1 is SGHRS, CDR2 YFSETQ. CDR3 size: 14 residues. The CDR3 region has the DNA TGCGCCAGCAGCATAGGAGCAGGGGATTCACCCCTCCACTTT. Translating it yields CASSIGAGDSPLHF. Together with reference TRBV5-1 and TRBJ1-6, the CDR3 gives the full variable domain: KAGVTQTPRYLIKTRGQQVTLSCSPISGHRSVSWYQQTPGQGLQFLFEYFSETQRNKGNFPGRFSGRQFSNSRSEMNVSTLELGDSALYLCASSIGAGDSPLHFGNGTRLTVT.

The DNA of the CDR3 is TGCGCCAGCAGTGACTGGACAGAAGAGACCCAGTACTTC. It specifies CASSDWTEETQYF. The rearrangement links TRBV10-1 to TRBJ2-5; D perhaps matches TRBD1 (6 bases). Deletions cut 3 bases from V and 3 bases from J, with 8 bases between. The CDR3 has 13 amino acids. CDR1 and CDR2 from the germline V gene are WNHNN and SYGVQD (reference sequence).

The CDR3 reads CASSYSKGRANEKLFF. As DNA, the CDR3 is TGTGCCAGCAGTTACTCGAAGGGGAGGGCTAATGAAAAACTGTTTTTT. The gene calls are TRBV6-5 and TRBJ1-4; possible D gene TRBD1, 5 bases. CDR3 length: 16 amino acids. Looked up from germline, CDR1 is MNHEY and CDR2 is SVGAGI. Trimming took 0 bases from V and 3 from J, leaving 11 bases between them.